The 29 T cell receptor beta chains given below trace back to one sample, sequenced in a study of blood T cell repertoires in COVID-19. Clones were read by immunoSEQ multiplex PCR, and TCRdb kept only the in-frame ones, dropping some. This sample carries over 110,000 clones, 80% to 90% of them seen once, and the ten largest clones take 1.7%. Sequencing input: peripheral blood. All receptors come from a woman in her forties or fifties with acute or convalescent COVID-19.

The DNA of the CDR3 is TGTGCCAGCAGTTACTCAACAGGGGGCCAGGACAATGAGCAGTTCTTC. Its translation: CASSYSTGGQDNEQFF. The chain combines TRBV6-5 with TRBJ2-1; 9 nucleotides line up with TRBD1. CDR1 is MNHEY and CDR2 is SVGAGI in the germline V gene. After removal of 0 bases from V and 5 bases from J, the junction contained 5 bases not matched to a gene. The CDR3 length is 16 residues.

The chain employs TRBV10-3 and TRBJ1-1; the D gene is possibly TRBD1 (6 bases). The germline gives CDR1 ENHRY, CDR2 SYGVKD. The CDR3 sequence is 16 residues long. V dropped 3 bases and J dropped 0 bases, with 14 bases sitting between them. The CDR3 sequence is CAISDPGQGMNTEAFF. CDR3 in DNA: TGTGCCATCAGTGATCCTGGGCAGGGGATGAACACTGAAGCTTTCTTT.

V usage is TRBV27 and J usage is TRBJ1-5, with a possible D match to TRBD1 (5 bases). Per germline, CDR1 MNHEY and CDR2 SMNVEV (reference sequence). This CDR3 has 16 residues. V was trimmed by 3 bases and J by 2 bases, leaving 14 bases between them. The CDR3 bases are TGTGCCAGCAGTTTGGAATGGGGGGTGGGCAATCAGCCCCAGCATTTT. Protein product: CASSLEWGVGNQPQHF.

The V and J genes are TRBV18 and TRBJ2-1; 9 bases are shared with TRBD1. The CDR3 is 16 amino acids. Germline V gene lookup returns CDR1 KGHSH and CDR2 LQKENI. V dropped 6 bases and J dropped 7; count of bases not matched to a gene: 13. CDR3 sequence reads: CASSQLLGTGLNEQFF. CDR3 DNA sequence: TGTGCCAGCTCGCAGTTGTTAGGGACAGGGTTGAATGAGCAGTTCTTC.

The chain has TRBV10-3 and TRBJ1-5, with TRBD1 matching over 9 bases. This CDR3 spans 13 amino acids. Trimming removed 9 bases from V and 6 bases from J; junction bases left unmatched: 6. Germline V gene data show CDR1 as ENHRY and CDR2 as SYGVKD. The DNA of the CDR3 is TGTGCCATGATAACAGGGGGCATTCAGCCCCAGCATTTT. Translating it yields CAMITGGIQPQHF.

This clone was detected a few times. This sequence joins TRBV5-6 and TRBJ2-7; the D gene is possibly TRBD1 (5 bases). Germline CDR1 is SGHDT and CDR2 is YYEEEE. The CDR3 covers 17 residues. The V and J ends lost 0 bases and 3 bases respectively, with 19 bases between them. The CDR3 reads CASSLVTRQLIGYEQYF. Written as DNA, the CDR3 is TGTGCCAGCAGCTTGGTCACCCGACAGCTGATAGGCTACGAGCAGTACTTC.

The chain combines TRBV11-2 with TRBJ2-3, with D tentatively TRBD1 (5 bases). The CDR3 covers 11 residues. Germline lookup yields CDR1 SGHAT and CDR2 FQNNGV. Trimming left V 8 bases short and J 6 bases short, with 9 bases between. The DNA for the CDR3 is TGTGCCAGCGCTTCAGGGGATACGCAGTATTTT. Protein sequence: CASASGDTQYF.

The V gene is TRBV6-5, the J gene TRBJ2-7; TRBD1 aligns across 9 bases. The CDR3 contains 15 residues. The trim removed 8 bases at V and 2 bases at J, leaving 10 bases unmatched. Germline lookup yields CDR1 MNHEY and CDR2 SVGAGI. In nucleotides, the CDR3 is TGTGCCAGCTCGATCGTCGGGACAGGGACCTACGAGCAGTACTTC. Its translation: CASSIVGTGTYEQYF.

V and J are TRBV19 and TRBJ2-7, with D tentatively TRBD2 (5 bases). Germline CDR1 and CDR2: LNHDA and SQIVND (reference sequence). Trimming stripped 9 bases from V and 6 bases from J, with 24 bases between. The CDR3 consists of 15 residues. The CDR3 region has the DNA TGTGCCAGCCGAATCGTCGCCCACGATGAGGGCGAGCAGTACTTC. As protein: CASRIVAHDEGEQYF.

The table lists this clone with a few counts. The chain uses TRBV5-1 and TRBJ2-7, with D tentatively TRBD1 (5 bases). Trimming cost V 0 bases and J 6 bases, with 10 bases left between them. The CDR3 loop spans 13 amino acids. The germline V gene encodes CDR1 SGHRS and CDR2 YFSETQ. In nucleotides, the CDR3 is TGCGCCAGCAGCTTGGTAGGGGCTCGCGAGCAGTACTTC. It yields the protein CASSLVGAREQYF.

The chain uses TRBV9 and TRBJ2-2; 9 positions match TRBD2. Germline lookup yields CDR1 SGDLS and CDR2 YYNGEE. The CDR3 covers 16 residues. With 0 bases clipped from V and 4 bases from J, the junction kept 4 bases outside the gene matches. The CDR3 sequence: CASSVGGRAGTGELFF. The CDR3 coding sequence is TGTGCCAGCAGCGTAGGCGGGAGGGCCGGCACCGGGGAGCTGTTTTTT.

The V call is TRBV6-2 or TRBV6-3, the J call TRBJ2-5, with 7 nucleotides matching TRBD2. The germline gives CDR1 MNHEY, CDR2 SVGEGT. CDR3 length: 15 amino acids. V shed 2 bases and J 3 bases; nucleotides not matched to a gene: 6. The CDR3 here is CASSYPFAGEETQYF. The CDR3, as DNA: TGTGCCAGCAGTTACCCATTTGCGGGGGAAGAGACCCAGTACTTC.

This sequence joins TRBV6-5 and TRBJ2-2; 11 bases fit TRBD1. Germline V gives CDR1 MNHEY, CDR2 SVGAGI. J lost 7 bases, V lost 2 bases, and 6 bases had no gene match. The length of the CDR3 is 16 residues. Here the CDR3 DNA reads TGTGCCAGCAGTTACCTGGGACAGGGGGGTGGCGGGGAGCTGTTTTTT. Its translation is CASSYLGQGGGGELFF.

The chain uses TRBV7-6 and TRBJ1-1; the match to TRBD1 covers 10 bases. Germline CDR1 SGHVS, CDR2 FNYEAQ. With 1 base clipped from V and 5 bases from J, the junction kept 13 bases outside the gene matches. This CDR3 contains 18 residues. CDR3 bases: TGTGCCAGCAGCTTAGACCTCGGGACAGGGGTGACCGAAACTGAAGCTTTCTTT. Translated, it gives CASSLDLGTGVTETEAFF. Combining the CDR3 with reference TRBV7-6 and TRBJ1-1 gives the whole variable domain GAGVSQSPRYKVTKRGQDVALRCDPISGHVSLYWYRQALGQGPEFLTYFNYEAQQDKSGLPNDRFSAERPEGSISTLTIQRTEQRDSAMYRCASSLDLGTGVTETEAFFGQGTRLTVV.

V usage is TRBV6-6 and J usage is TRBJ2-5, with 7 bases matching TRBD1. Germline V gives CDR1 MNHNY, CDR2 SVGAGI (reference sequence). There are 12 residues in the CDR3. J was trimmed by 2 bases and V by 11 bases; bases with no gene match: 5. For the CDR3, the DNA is TGTGCCGGTGGACAGGTTCAAGAGACCCAGTACTTC. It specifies CAGGQVQETQYF.

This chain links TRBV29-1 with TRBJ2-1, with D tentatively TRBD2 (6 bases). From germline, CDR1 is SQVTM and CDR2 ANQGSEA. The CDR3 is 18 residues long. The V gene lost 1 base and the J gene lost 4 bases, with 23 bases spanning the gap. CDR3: CSVEGAGLDPVGYNEQFF. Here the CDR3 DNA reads TGCAGCGTTGAAGGGGCGGGACTTGACCCCGTGGGGTACAATGAGCAGTTCTTC.

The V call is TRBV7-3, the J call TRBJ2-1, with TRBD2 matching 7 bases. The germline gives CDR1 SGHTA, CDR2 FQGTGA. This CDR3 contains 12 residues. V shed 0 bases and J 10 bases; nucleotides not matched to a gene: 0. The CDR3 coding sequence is TGTGCCAGCAGCTTAACTAGCGGGGAGCAGTTCTTC. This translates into CASSLTSGEQFF.

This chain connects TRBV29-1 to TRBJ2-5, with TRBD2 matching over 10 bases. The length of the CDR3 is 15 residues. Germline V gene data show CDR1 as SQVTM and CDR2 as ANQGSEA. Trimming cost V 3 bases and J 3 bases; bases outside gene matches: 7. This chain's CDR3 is CSVDGLAGEEETQYF. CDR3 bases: TGCAGCGTTGATGGCCTAGCGGGGGAGGAAGAGACCCAGTACTTC.

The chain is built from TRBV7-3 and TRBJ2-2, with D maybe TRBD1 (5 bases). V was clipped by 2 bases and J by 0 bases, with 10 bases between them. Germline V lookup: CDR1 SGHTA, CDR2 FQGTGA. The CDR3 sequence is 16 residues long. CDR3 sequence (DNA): TGTGCCAGCAGCTTAGGGGCAGGCCCGAACACCGGGGAGCTGTTTTTT. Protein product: CASSLGAGPNTGELFF.

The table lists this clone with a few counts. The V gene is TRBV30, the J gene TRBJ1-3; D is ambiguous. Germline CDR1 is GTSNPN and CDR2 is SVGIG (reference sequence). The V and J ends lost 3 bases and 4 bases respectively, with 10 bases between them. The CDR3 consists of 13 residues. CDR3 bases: TGTGCCTGGAGCGCTCTCGGGGGAAACACCATATATTTT. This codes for CAWSALGGNTIYF.

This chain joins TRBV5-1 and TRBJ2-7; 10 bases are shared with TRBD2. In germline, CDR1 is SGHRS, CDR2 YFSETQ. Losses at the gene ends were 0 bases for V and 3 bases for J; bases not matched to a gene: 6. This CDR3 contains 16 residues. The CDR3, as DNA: TGCGCCAGCAGCTTGGCCCGGACTAGCGGTTTCTACGAGCAGTACTTC. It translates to CASSLARTSGFYEQYF.

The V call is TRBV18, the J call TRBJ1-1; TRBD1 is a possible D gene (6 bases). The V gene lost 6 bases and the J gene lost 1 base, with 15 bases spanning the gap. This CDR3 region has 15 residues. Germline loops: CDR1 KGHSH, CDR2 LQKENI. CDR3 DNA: TGTGCCAGCTCCCCGGGACAACAGACGAACACTGAAGCTTTCTTT. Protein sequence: CASSPGQQTNTEAFF.

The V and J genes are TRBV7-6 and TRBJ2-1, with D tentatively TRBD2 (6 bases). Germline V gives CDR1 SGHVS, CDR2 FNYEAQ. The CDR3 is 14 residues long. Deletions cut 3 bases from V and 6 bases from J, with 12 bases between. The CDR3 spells CASSFPGTSNEQFF. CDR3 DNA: TGTGCCAGCAGCTTCCCTGGGACTTCCAATGAGCAGTTCTTC.

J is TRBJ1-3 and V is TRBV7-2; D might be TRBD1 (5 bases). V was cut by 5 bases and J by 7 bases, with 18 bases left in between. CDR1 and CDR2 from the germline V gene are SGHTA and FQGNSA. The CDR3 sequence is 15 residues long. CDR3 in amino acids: CASSPGTAGGNTIYF. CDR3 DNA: TGTGCCAGCAGCCCTGGGACGGCCGGGGGGAACACCATATATTTT. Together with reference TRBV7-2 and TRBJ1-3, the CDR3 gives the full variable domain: GAGVSQSPSNKVTEKGKDVELRCDPISGHTALYWYRQSLGQGLEFLIYFQGNSAPDKSGLPSDRFSAERTGGSVSTLTIQRTQQEDSAVYLCASSPGTAGGNTIYFGEGSWLTVV.

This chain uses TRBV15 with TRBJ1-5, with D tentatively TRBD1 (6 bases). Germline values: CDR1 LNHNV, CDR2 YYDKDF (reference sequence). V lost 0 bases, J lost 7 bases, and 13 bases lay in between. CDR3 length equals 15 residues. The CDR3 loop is CATSRDRGARQPQHF. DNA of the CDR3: TGTGCCACCAGCAGAGATCGGGGGGCGCGCCAGCCCCAGCATTTT.

The CDR3 sequence: CASSAGPTGASNQPQHF. The CDR3 DNA reads TGTGCCAGCAGCGCAGGACCCACAGGGGCCAGCAATCAGCCCCAGCATTTT. J is TRBJ1-5 and V is TRBV13, with 7 bases that match TRBD1. Trimming cost V 5 bases and J 1 base; bases outside gene matches: 11. The V gene's germline CDR1 is PRHDT and CDR2 FYEKMQ (reference sequence). This CDR3 region has 17 residues.

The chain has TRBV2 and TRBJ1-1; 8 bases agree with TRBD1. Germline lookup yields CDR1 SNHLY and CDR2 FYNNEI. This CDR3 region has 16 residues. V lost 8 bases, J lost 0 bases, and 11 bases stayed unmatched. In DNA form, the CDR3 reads TGTGCCAGCGGGTCCAGGGGGCTGAGCCTGAACACTGAAGCTTTCTTT. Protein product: CASGSRGLSLNTEAFF.

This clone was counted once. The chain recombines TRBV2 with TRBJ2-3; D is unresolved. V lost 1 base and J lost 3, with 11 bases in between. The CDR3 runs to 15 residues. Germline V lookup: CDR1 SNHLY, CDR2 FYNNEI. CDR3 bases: TGTGCCAGCAGTGAAGGACATGGGCAGACAGATACGCAGTATTTT. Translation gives CASSEGHGQTDTQYF.

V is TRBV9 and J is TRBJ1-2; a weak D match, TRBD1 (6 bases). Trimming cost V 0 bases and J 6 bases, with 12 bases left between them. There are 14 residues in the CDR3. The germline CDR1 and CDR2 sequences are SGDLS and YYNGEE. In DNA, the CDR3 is TGTGCCAGCAGCGTAGACTGGGGGCAAGATGGCTACACCTTC. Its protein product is CASSVDWGQDGYTF.